Below, 30 T cell receptor beta chains from the same sample are listed, as sequenced in a study of cytomegalovirus exposure and HLA in healthy donors. Primers included in the PCR were 60 Vbeta and 13 Jbeta primers. TCRdb's table, derived via immunoSEQ multiplex PCR, lists solely in-frame clones and lacks some. Reported are around 150,000 clones; the ten largest clones contain under 2.5%. The sequencing input was PBMCs. The receptors here all came from a young man in good health and CMV-seronegative.

The chain links TRBV7-9 to TRBJ1-2; D not certain. Trimming shortened V by 5 bases and J by 8 bases, and 21 bases separated the two germline ends. Germline assignment: CDR1 SEHNR and CDR2 FQNEAQ (reference sequence). The CDR3 is 15 residues long. The CDR3: CASSGSRGGYDGYTF. CDR3 DNA sequence: TGTGCCAGCAGCGGCTCGCGAGGCGGGTACGACGGCTACACCTTC.

The chain links TRBV18 to TRBJ2-1; 10 bases match TRBD2. V dropped 3 bases and J dropped 4; count of bases not matched to a gene: 6. Germline loops: CDR1 KGHSH, CDR2 LQKENI. CDR3 size: 16 residues. The CDR3 DNA sequence: TGTGCCAGCTCACCCCTAGCGGGAGCTGGGTACAATGAGCAGTTCTTC. Translated: CASSPLAGAGYNEQFF.

The chain employs TRBV25-1 and TRBJ2-2; 11 bases map to TRBD1. Germline V gives CDR1 MGHDK, CDR2 SYGVNS. The trim removed 8 bases at V and 6 bases at J, leaving 8 bases unmatched. The CDR3 loop spans 15 amino acids. The CDR3 loop is CASSEGQGVPGELFF. The CDR3 DNA reads as TGTGCCAGCTCCGAGGGACAGGGGGTTCCCGGGGAGCTGTTTTTT.

The J gene is TRBJ2-7, the V gene TRBV19; TRBD1 aligns across 9 bases. The germline gives CDR1 LNHDA, CDR2 SQIVND (reference sequence). This CDR3 has 14 amino acids. With V trimmed by 7 bases and J by 5 bases, 9 bases remained unmatched. The CDR3 loop reads CASNQPGQGNEQYF. The CDR3, as DNA: TGTGCCAGTAATCAACCGGGACAGGGAAACGAGCAGTACTTC. Full variable domain (rest looked up from reference TRBV19 and TRBJ2-7): DGGITQSPKYLFRKEGQNVTLSCEQNLNHDAMYWYRQDPGQGLRLIYYSQIVNDFQKGDIAEGYSVSREKKESFPLTVTSAQKNPTAFYLCASNQPGQGNEQYFGPGTRLTVT.

This sequence joins TRBV7-8 and TRBJ1-2; 7 bases agree with TRBD1. This CDR3 comprises 16 residues. V shed 5 bases and J 0 bases; nucleotides not matched to a gene: 9. Germline V lookup: CDR1 SGHVS, CDR2 FQNEAQ. CDR3 DNA: TGTGCCAGCAGCCTGACAGGGATTGGTGCTAACTATGGCTACACCTTC. Its protein is CASSLTGIGANYGYTF.

This chain links TRBV7-3 with TRBJ2-1; 10 positions match TRBD2. CDR3 length: 14 residues. Trimming took 5 bases from V and 8 from J; bases not matched to a gene: 6. Per germline, CDR1 SGHTA and CDR2 FQGTGA. CDR3 coding DNA: TGTGCCAGCAGCCCTAGCGGGAGAACGGATGAGCAGTTCTTC. This gives the protein CASSPSGRTDEQFF.

V gene TRBV6-5 combines with J gene TRBJ2-3; a weak D match, TRBD2 (6 bases). The CDR3 loop spans 14 amino acids. V was trimmed by 0 bases and J by 8 bases, leaving 12 bases between them. Germline assignment: CDR1 MNHEY and CDR2 SVGAGI. The CDR3 spells CASSYSQNGGTQYF. CDR3 coding DNA: TGTGCCAGCAGTTACTCTCAGAACGGGGGTACGCAGTATTTT.

The chain links TRBV7-9 to TRBJ2-7, with 9 positions matching TRBD1. The CDR3 covers 14 residues. V lost 5 bases to trimming and J lost 2 bases; unmatched junction nucleotides: 4. CDR1 is SEHNR and CDR2 is FQNEAQ in the germline V gene (reference sequence). CDR3 residues: CASSPRDRAYEQYF. In DNA form, the CDR3 reads TGTGCCAGCAGCCCCCGGGACAGGGCCTACGAGCAGTACTTC. Based on the CDR3 plus reference TRBV7-9 and TRBJ2-7, the full variable domain is DTGVSQNPRHKITKRGQNVTFRCDPISEHNRLYWYRQTLGQGPEFLTYFQNEAQLEKSRLLSDRFSAERPKGSFSTLEIQRTEQGDSAMYLCASSPRDRAYEQYFGPGTRLTVT.

The V and J genes are TRBV5-8 and TRBJ1-5; maybe TRBD1 (5 bases). The CDR3 consists of 16 residues. Germline CDR1 reads SGHTS; CDR2 reads YDEGEE. Trimming shortened V by 3 bases and J by 0 bases, and 13 bases separated the two germline ends. Written as DNA, the CDR3 is TGTGCCAGCAGCTCAAGGACACCTTATAGCAATCAGCCCCAGCATTTT. Its translation: CASSSRTPYSNQPQHF.

The chain uses TRBV18 and TRBJ1-5; 8 nucleotides align to TRBD1. Germline-derived CDR1 and CDR2 are KGHSH and LQKENI. The V segment lost 3 bases and the J segment 3 bases; nucleotides outside the gene matches: 4. This CDR3 region has 15 residues. For the CDR3, the DNA is TGTGCCAGCTCACCGGCAGGGGGCAACAATCAGCCCCAGCATTTT. Protein sequence: CASSPAGGNNQPQHF.

The CDR3 DNA is TGTGCCAGCACCCGTCCCCAGGGGGCGTCTGGAAACACCATATATTTT. Its translation is CASTRPQGASGNTIYF. The V gene is TRBV6-6, the J gene TRBJ1-3, with TRBD1 matching over 8 bases. There are 16 residues in the CDR3. CDR1 and CDR2 from the germline V gene are MNHNY and SVGAGI (reference sequence). J lost 1 base, V lost 7 bases, and 9 bases had no gene match.

V and J are TRBV19 and TRBJ2-1; TRBD2 agrees at 7 bases. Germline CDR1 and CDR2: LNHDA and SQIVND (reference sequence). V lost 10 bases to trimming and J lost 4 bases; unmatched junction nucleotides: 7. The CDR3 runs to 13 residues. The CDR3 reads CATFSGYYNEQFF. The DNA for the CDR3 is TGTGCCACCTTTAGCGGGTATTACAATGAGCAGTTCTTC.

As for this clone: Other DNA sequences of this sample code for an identical CDR3. The rearrangement joins TRBV9 to TRBJ1-3; D ambiguous. The CDR3 runs 14 residues. Germline V lookup: CDR1 SGDLS, CDR2 YYNGEE. V was cut by 0 bases and J by 0 bases, with 4 bases left in between. CDR3 region: CASSVGSSGNTIYF. The CDR3 bases are TGTGCCAGCAGCGTAGGTAGCTCTGGAAACACCATATATTTT.

This sequence joins TRBV5-1 and TRBJ2-3; D may be TRBD2 (6 bases). Between the trimmed V and J ends, which lost 1 base and 0 bases, there was a span of 12 bases. Germline V lookup: CDR1 SGHRS, CDR2 YFSETQ. The CDR3 has 16 amino acids. The CDR3 bases are TGCGCCAGCAGCTTGAATGGCGGGACTAGCACAGATACGCAGTATTTT. Its translation is CASSLNGGTSTDTQYF.

This chain connects TRBV7-6 to TRBJ1-2; no reliable D call. V gave up 4 bases and J gave up 4 bases, with 19 bases separating them. Germline V gene lookup returns CDR1 SGHVS and CDR2 FNYEAQ. The CDR3 runs to 16 residues. CDR3 sequence reads: CASSSPGRVSGYGYTF. As DNA, the CDR3 is TGTGCCAGCAGCTCCCCCGGGCGGGTTAGCGGCTATGGCTACACCTTC. Based on the CDR3 plus reference TRBV7-6 and TRBJ1-2, the full variable domain is GAGVSQSPRYKVTKRGQDVALRCDPISGHVSLYWYRQALGQGPEFLTYFNYEAQQDKSGLPNDRFSAERPEGSISTLTIQRTEQRDSAMYRCASSSPGRVSGYGYTFGSGTRLTVV.

The chain has TRBV5-1 and TRBJ1-1; 9 bases are shared with TRBD1. After removal of 3 bases from V and 5 bases from J, the junction contained 8 bases not matched to a gene. CDR1 is SGHRS, CDR2 YFSETQ, per germline. This CDR3 region has 15 residues. The CDR3 sequence is CASSSQGQGRTEAFF. The DNA for the CDR3 is TGCGCCAGCAGCTCTCAAGGACAGGGGAGAACTGAAGCTTTCTTT.

The chain carries TRBV5-1 and TRBJ1-1; perhaps TRBD1 as D (5 bases). V shed 5 bases and J shed 0 bases, with 8 bases lying between them. The CDR3 extends over 13 amino acids. Germline values: CDR1 SGHRS, CDR2 YFSETQ. This CDR3 reads CASRRDLNTEAFF. CDR3 bases: TGCGCCAGCAGGCGGGACTTGAACACTGAAGCTTTCTTT. Based on the CDR3 plus reference TRBV5-1 and TRBJ1-1, the full variable domain is KAGVTQTPRYLIKTRGQQVTLSCSPISGHRSVSWYQQTPGQGLQFLFEYFSETQRNKGNFPGRFSGRQFSNSRSEMNVSTLELGDSALYLCASRRDLNTEAFFGQGTRLTVV.

The chain couples TRBV5-5 to TRBJ2-3; maybe TRBD1 (6 bases). V was cut by 0 bases and J by 2 bases, with 10 bases left in between. This CDR3 has 15 amino acids. Germline CDR1 and CDR2: SGHKS and YYEKEE (reference sequence). CDR3 DNA sequence: TGTGCCAGCAGCTTGGTGGCAGGGGTCACAGATACGCAGTATTTT. Amino acids: CASSLVAGVTDTQYF.

Worth noting for this clone: The same CDR3 is also encoded by other DNA sequences in this sample. The chain joins TRBV5-1 to TRBJ2-5; D is uncertain. In germline, CDR1 is SGHRS, CDR2 YFSETQ. The germline V and J ends were trimmed by 0 bases and 1 base, with 4 bases remaining between them. The CDR3 length is 13 residues. In nucleotides, the CDR3 is TGCGCCAGCAGCTTGGGGAGCCAAGAGACCCAGTACTTC. Its protein product is CASSLGSQETQYF.

The chain joins TRBV19 to TRBJ1-1; D might be TRBD1 (5 bases). Trimming shortened V by 5 bases and J by 3 bases, and 13 bases separated the two germline ends. The CDR3 runs 14 residues. Germline loops: CDR1 LNHDA, CDR2 SQIVND (reference sequence). Here the CDR3 DNA reads TGTGCCAGTAGTGGCCCCCCGGGGGACACTGAAGCTTTCTTT. It yields the protein CASSGPPGDTEAFF.

This chain joins TRBV9 and TRBJ2-1, with D unresolved. The ends were cut back, 0 bases at V and 0 bases at J, with 7 bases in the middle. The CDR3 has 15 amino acids. Germline lookup yields CDR1 SGDLS and CDR2 YYNGEE. The CDR3 sequence is CASSVVRSSYNEQFF. The CDR3 DNA is TGTGCCAGCAGCGTAGTCCGGAGCTCCTACAATGAGCAGTTCTTC. The full variable domain, rest sourced from reference TRBV9 and TRBJ2-1, is DSGVTQTPKHLITATGQRVTLRCSPRSGDLSVYWYQQSLDQGLQFLIQYYNGEERAKGNILERFSAQQFPDLHSELNLSSLELGDSALYFCASSVVRSSYNEQFFGPGTRLTVL.

The chain joins TRBV18 to TRBJ2-3; 12 positions agree with TRBD1. The CDR3 has 15 residues. V gave up 4 bases and J gave up 6 bases; unmatched junction bases: 5. CDR1 is KGHSH and CDR2 is LQKENI in the germline V gene. This CDR3 reads CASSHRDRGLDTQYF. CDR3 DNA: TGTGCCAGCTCACACCGGGACAGGGGGCTGGATACGCAGTATTTT.

The CDR3 DNA reads as TGTGCCAGTAGTACGGGAAAGCGGGAGTGGGCCTACAATGAGCAGTTCTTC. Translated, it gives CASSTGKREWAYNEQFF. The rearrangement links TRBV19 to TRBJ2-1; 8 nucleotides line up with TRBD2. The CDR3 has 17 amino acids. Germline V gene lookup returns CDR1 LNHDA and CDR2 SQIVND (reference sequence). V trimming: 4 bases; J trimming: 2 bases; junction bases outside the gene matches: 10.

Concerning this clone itself: The same CDR3 is also encoded by other DNA sequences in this sample. The rearrangement links TRBV5-1 to TRBJ1-2, with 7 bases lining up with TRBD1. The ends lost 4 bases at V and 2 bases at J; junction bases unmatched: 2. The CDR3 consists of 13 residues. Germline V gene lookup returns CDR1 SGHRS and CDR2 YFSETQ. The CDR3 here is CASSEQGNYGYTF. In DNA, the CDR3 is TGCGCCAGCAGCGAACAGGGGAACTATGGCTACACCTTC.

The chain employs TRBV18 and TRBJ2-7; D may be TRBD1 (6 bases). The CDR3 loop spans 14 amino acids. CDR1 and CDR2 (germline): KGHSH, LQKENI. V lost 3 bases, J lost 2 bases, and 11 bases lay in between. The chain's CDR3 is CASSPRDTPYEQYF. As DNA, the CDR3 is TGTGCCAGCTCACCTAGGGACACCCCCTACGAGCAGTACTTC.

The rearrangement uses TRBV7-3 and TRBJ2-7, with D tentatively TRBD1 (5 bases). The V end lost 5 bases, the J end lost 1 base, and 9 bases lay between the germline ends. The CDR3 loop spans 13 amino acids. The germline CDR1 and CDR2 sequences are SGHTA and FQGTGA. In DNA form, the CDR3 reads TGTGCCAGCAGCCCGGACAATTCCTACGAGCAGTACTTC. Translation gives CASSPDNSYEQYF.

The rearrangement links TRBV6-1 to TRBJ2-5; tentative D call: TRBD1 (6 bases). The germline V and J ends were trimmed by 5 bases and 3 bases, with 13 bases remaining between them. This CDR3 is built from 14 residues. Germline CDR1 MNHNS, CDR2 SASEGT. The CDR3 region has the DNA TGTGCCAGCAGTCCCCAGGACAGAAAAGAGACCCAGTACTTC. This translates into CASSPQDRKETQYF.

The chain has TRBV6-6 and TRBJ2-1; D is undetermined. The CDR3 spans 14 residues. Per the germline V gene, CDR1 is MNHNY and CDR2 is SVGAGI (reference sequence). Trimming left V 2 bases short and J 9 bases short, with 14 bases between. CDR3: CASSYGAQLSEQFF. The CDR3, as DNA: TGTGCCAGCAGTTACGGAGCCCAGCTAAGTGAGCAGTTCTTC.

The chain recombines TRBV30 with TRBJ2-7; 11 bases match TRBD2. Unmatched junction bases numbered 5, after V lost 2 bases and J lost 5 bases. This CDR3 comprises 14 residues. Germline V CDR1 and CDR2: GTSNPN, SVGIG (reference sequence). The CDR3 spells CAWSTTSGINEQYF. CDR3 sequence (DNA): TGTGCCTGGAGTACGACTAGCGGGATAAACGAGCAGTACTTC.

The chain has TRBV5-4 and TRBJ2-7; the D gene is possibly TRBD1 (6 bases). The CDR3 is 12 amino acids. CDR1 is SGHNT, CDR2 YYREEE, per germline (reference sequence). V lost 4 bases and J lost 11, with 16 bases in between. The CDR3 reads CASSLDQGRKYF. Here the CDR3 DNA reads TGTGCCAGCAGCCTAGACCAGGGGAGAAAGTACTTC.